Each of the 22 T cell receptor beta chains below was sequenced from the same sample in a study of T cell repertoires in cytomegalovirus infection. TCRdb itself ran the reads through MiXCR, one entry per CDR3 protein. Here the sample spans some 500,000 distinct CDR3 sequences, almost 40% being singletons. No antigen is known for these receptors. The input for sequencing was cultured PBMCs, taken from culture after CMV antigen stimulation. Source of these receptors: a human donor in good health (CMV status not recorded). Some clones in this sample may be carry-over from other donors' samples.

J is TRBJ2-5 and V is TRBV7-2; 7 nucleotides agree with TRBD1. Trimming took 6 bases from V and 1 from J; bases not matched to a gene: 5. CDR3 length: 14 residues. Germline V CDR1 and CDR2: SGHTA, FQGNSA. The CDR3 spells CASSPRGSQETQYF. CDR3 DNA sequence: TGTGCCAGCAGTCCCAGGGGGTCCCAAGAGACCCAGTACTTC.

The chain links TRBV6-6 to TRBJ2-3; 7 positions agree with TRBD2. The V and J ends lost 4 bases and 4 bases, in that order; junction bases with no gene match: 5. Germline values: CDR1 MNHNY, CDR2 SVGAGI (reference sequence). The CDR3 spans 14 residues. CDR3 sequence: CASSWGGSPDTQYF. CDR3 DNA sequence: TGTGCCAGCAGTTGGGGGGGGTCCCCAGATACGCAGTATTTT.

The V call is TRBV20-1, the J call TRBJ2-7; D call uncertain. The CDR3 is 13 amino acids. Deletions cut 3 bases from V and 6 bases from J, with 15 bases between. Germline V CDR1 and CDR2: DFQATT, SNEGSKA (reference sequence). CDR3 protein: CSASTSFASEQYF. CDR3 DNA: TGCAGTGCTAGCACCTCGTTTGCCTCCGAGCAGTACTTC.

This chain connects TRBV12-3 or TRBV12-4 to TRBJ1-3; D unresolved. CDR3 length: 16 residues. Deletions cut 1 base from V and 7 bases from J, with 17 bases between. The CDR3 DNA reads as TGTGCCAGCAGTTTAGGCGGCCAAGCGGCGGGGAACACCATATATTTT. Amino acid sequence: CASSLGGQAAGNTIYF.

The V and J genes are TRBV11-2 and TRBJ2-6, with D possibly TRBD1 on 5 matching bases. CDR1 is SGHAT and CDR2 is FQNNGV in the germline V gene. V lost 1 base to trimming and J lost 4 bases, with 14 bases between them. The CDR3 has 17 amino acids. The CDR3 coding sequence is TGTGCCAGCAGCTTAGGGACACTCCGACGGGGGGCCAACGTCCTGACTTTC. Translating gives CASSLGTLRRGANVLTF.

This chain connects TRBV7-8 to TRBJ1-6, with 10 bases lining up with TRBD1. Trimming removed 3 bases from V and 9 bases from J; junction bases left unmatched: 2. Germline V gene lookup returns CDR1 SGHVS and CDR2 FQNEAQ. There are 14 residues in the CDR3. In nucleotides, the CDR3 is TGTGCCAGCAGCTTCCGGGACAGGGGTTCACCCCTCCACTTT. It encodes CASSFRDRGSPLHF.

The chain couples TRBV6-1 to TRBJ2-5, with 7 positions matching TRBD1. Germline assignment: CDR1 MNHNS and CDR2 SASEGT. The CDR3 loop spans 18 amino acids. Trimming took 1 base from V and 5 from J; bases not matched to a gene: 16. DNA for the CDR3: TGTGCCAGCAGTGAAGTGGGACAGCTCCTCATCCCGTCCGAGACCCAGTACTTC. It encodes CASSEVGQLLIPSETQYF.

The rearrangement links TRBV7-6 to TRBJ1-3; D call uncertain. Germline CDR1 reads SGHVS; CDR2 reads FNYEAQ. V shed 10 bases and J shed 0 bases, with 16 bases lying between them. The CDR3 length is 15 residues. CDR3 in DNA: TGTGCCACTAGCCCGCTGACCGTCTCTGGAAACACCATATATTTT. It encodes CATSPLTVSGNTIYF.

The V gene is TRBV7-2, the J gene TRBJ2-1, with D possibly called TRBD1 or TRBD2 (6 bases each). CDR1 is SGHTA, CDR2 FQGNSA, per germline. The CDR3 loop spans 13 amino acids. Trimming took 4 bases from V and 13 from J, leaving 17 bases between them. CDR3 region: CASSSRLGGEQFF. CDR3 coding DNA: TGTGCCAGCAGCTCACGACTGGGGGGCGAACAGTTCTTC.

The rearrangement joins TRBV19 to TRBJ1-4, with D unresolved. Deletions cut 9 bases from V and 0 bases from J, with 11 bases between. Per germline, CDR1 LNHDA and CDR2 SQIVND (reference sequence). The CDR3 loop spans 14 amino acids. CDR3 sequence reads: CASRGIATNEKLFF. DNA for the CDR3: TGTGCCAGCAGAGGAATTGCAACTAATGAAAAACTGTTTTTT.

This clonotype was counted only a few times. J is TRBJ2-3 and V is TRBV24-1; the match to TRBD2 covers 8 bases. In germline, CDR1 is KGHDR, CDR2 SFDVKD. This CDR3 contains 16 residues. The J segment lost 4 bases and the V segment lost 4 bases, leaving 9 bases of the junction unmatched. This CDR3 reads CATSDPTSEGPDTQYF. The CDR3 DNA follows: TGTGCCACCAGTGACCCGACTAGCGAGGGCCCAGATACGCAGTATTTT.

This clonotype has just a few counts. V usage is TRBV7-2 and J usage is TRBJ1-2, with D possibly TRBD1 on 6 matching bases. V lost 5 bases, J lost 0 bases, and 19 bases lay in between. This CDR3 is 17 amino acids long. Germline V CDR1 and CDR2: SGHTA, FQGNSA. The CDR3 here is CASSLSGGAGANYGYTF. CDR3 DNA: TGTGCCAGCAGCCTGAGCGGGGGGGCGGGAGCTAACTATGGCTACACCTTC.

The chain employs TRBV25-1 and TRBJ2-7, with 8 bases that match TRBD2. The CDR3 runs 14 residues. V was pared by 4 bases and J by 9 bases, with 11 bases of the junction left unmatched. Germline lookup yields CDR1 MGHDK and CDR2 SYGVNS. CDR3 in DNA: TGTGCCAGCAGTGCCTTGACTAGCGAGTCCCCGCAGTACTTC. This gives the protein CASSALTSESPQYF.

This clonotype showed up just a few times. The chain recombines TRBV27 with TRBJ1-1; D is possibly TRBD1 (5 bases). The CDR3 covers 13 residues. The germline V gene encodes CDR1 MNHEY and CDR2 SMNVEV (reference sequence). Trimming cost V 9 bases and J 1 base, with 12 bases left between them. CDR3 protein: CASGTTGNTEAFF. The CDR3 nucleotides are TGTGCCAGTGGGACCACAGGGAACACTGAAGCTTTCTTT.

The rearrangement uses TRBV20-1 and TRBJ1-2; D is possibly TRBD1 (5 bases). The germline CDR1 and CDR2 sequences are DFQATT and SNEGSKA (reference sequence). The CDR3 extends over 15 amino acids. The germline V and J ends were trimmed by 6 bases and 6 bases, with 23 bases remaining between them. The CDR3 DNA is TGCAGTGCCCATCGGGGCCGGCAGGGTATGGATGGCTACACCTTC. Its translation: CSAHRGRQGMDGYTF.

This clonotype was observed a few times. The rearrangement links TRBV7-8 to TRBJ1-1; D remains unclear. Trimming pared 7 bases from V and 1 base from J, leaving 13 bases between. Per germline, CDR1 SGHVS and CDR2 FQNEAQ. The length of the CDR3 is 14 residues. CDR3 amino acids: CASISDPGNTEAFF. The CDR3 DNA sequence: TGTGCCAGCATCTCGGATCCAGGGAACACTGAAGCTTTCTTT.

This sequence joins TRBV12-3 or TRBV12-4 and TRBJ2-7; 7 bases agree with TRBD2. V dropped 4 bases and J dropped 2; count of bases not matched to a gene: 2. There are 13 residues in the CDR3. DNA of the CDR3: TGTGCCAGCAGTTCGACTAGCACCTACGAGCAGTACTTC. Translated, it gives CASSSTSTYEQYF.

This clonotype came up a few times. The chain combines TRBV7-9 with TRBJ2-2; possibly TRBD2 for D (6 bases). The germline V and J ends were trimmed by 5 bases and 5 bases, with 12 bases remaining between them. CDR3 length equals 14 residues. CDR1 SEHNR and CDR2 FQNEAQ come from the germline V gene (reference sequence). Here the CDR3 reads CASSAGLPTGELFF. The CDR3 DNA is TGTGCCAGCAGCGCGGGACTCCCAACCGGGGAGCTGTTTTTT.

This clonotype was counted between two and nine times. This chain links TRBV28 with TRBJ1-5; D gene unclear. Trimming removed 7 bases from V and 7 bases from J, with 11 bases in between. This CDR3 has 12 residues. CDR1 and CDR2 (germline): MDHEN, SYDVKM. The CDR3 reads CASTFIDQPQHF. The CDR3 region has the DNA TGTGCCAGCACCTTTATAGACCAGCCCCAGCATTTT.

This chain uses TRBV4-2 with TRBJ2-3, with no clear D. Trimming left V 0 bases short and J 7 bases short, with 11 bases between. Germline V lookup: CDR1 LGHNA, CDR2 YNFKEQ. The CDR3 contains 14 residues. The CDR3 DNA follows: TGTGCCAGCAGCCAAGAATTAGCCCCTTATACGCAGTATTTT. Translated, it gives CASSQELAPYTQYF.

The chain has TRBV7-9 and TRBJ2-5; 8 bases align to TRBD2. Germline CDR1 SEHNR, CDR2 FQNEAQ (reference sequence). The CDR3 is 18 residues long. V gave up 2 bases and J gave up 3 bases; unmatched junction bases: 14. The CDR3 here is CASSLTTHGLAGKETQYF. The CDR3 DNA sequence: TGTGCCAGCAGCTTAACGACTCACGGGCTAGCGGGTAAAGAGACCCAGTACTTC.

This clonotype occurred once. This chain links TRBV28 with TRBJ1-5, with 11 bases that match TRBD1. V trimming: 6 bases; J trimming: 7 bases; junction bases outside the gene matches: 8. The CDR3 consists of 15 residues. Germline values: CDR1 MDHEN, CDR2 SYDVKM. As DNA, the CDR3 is TGTGCCAGCAGCGCCTGGGACAGGGGGGACCAGCCCCAGCATTTT. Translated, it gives CASSAWDRGDQPQHF.